What follows describes a single T cell receptor beta chain. The data stem from a study of blood T cell repertoires in COVID-19. Trimming took 3 bases from V and 1 from J, leaving 6 bases between them. Germline V gene data show CDR1 as SGHVS and CDR2 as FNYEAQ. This CDR3 spans 13 amino acids. Per the authors' pipeline: Estimated nucleated cell counts came from reference gene primer amplification. Generated by immunoSEQ multiplex PCR, the TCRdb table keeps only in-frame clones and is missing some. D and trimming were read from the DNA, whereas the V and J calls and clone size are those reported in that table. The repertoire holds roughly 170,000 clones, approximately 85% seen once, with around 1.2% in the top ten.

This TCR was recovered from a man aged 55 to 70 who had recovered from COVID-19. Sequenced sample: peripheral blood. This chain connects TRBV7-6 to TRBJ1-1; TRBD1 might be the D (6 bases). The DNA for the CDR3 is TGTGCCAGCAGCTTGACAGGGAACACTGAAGCTTTCTTT. Its translation is CASSLTGNTEAFF.